This T cell receptor beta chain was sequenced for a study of T cells after yellow fever vaccination. The table lists this clonotype with a few counts. Its antigen is undetermined. Study observations and caveats: Contaminants from the bulk population, in the form of abundant clonotypes, could be found in FACS-sorted repertoires. A secondary response was less intense yet reached its peak sooner, at day 5 versus 15.

This CDR3 contains 11 residues. The trim removed 5 bases at V and 7 bases at J, leaving 3 bases unmatched. Germline assignment: CDR1 DFQATT and CDR2 SNEGSKA (reference sequence). The study made its TCR cDNA through 5'RACE template switching. That step introduced a universal primer site along with UMIs. MiXCR, run by TCRdb on the 5' RACE reads, gives a single entry per CDR3 protein. The repertoire holds 600,000 to 750,000 distinct CDR3 sequences, with approximately 13% as singletons. The starting material was PBMCs, obtained on the day of the yellow fever booster vaccination. V gene TRBV20-1 combines with J gene TRBJ2-3; 7 nucleotides line up with TRBD1. The clonotype comes from a man under 40 who received the YFV17D yellow fever vaccine. The CDR3 is CSARQGNTQYF. The CDR3 nucleotides read TGCAGTGCTCGACAGGGAAATACGCAGTATTTT.